Presented here are 7 T cell receptor beta chains from one specimen sequenced in a study of cytotoxic CD8 clonotypes in ibrutinib-treated CLL. The repertoire was sequenced with immunoSEQ multiplex PCR; TCRdb's copy has only in-frame clones and lacks some. The data show about 97,000 clones, around 77% seen once. The source was PBMCs, collected after 24 months of ibrutinib treatment. Receptors originate from a human donor with chronic lymphocytic leukemia.

This sequence joins TRBV18 and TRBJ2-1, with D possibly being TRBD1 (5 bases). CDR3 length: 14 amino acids. Germline V gene data show CDR1 as KGHSH and CDR2 as LQKENI. Trimming removed 0 bases from V and 9 bases from J, with 12 bases in between. CDR3 coding DNA: TGTGCCAGCTCACCACCAGGGGCAATTAGTGAGCAGTTCTTC. Amino acid sequence: CASSPPGAISEQFF. Full variable domain (missing parts from reference TRBV18 and TRBJ2-1): NAGVMQNPRHLVRRRGQEARLRCSPMKGHSHVYWYRQLPEEGLKFMVYLQKENIIDESGMPKERFSAEFPKEGPSILRIQQVVRGDSAAYFCASSPPGAISEQFFGPGTRLTVL.

The V call is TRBV11-3, the J call TRBJ1-3, with 8 bases lining up with TRBD1. The CDR3 covers 16 residues. The trim removed 2 bases at V and 1 base at J, leaving 4 bases unmatched. Germline-derived CDR1 and CDR2 are SGHNT and YENEEA. As DNA, the CDR3 is TGTGCCAGCAGCTTACCGGGACAGGAGTCTGGAAACACCATATATTTT. It specifies CASSLPGQESGNTIYF. The complete variable domain, with remaining parts taken from reference TRBV11-3 and TRBJ1-3, reads EAGVVQSPRYKIIEKKQPVAFWCNPISGHNTLYWYLQNLGQGPELLIRYENEEAVDDSQLPKDRFSAERLKGVDSTLKIQPAELGDSAVYLCASSLPGQESGNTIYFGEGSWLTVV.

The rearrangement uses TRBV5-4 and TRBJ2-7; TRBD1 matches at 9 bases. Germline values: CDR1 SGHNT, CDR2 YYREEE (reference sequence). With 0 bases clipped from V and 3 bases from J, the junction kept 1 base outside the gene matches. The CDR3 loop spans 14 amino acids. The CDR3: CASSLGQGDYEQYF. CDR3 DNA: TGTGCCAGCAGCTTGGGACAGGGGGACTACGAGCAGTACTTC.

This clone has a handful of counts. This rearrangement joins TRBV7-2 to TRBJ1-6; TRBD1 matches 7 bases. Germline loops: CDR1 SGHTA, CDR2 FQGNSA. This CDR3 has 14 residues. V trimming: 4 bases; J trimming: 9 bases; junction bases outside the gene matches: 6. CDR3 DNA sequence: TGTGCCAGCAGCTCCGGGACAGAGAGTTCACCCCTCCACTTT. Translation gives CASSSGTESSPLHF.

The chain employs TRBV7-2 and TRBJ2-7; D remains ambiguous. CDR1 and CDR2 (germline): SGHTA, FQGNSA. The CDR3 sequence is 13 residues long. Trimming removed 2 bases at V and 7 bases at J, with 12 bases between. The CDR3 sequence is CASSLSLVGEQYF. Written as DNA, the CDR3 is TGTGCCAGCAGCTTAAGCTTGGTCGGGGAGCAGTACTTC.

V is TRBV27 and J is TRBJ1-6, with unresolved D. Trimming pared 2 bases from V and 0 bases from J, leaving 8 bases between. Per germline, CDR1 MNHEY and CDR2 SMNVEV (reference sequence). This CDR3 is built from 16 residues. The CDR3 protein is CASSLHPSSYNSPLHF. The CDR3 nucleotides read TGTGCCAGCAGTTTACATCCGAGCTCCTATAATTCACCCCTCCACTTT.

The chain joins TRBV10-1 to TRBJ1-1; 7 bases agree with TRBD1. The junction had 19 bases not matched to a gene; V was cut back by 6 bases and J by 0 bases. The germline CDR1 and CDR2 sequences are WNHNN and SYGVQD (reference sequence). The CDR3 is made up of 19 amino acids. CDR3 amino acids: CASSRTRDSSFGMNTEAFF. Here the CDR3 DNA reads TGCGCCAGCAGCCGAACCAGGGACAGCTCCTTCGGGATGAACACTGAAGCTTTCTTT.